This TCR beta chain was retrieved from a study of shared clonotypes between healthy human individuals. Per germline, CDR1 SGHRS and CDR2 YFSETQ. CDR3 length: 14 residues. Trimming cost V 0 bases and J 3 bases, with 10 bases left between them. This table comes from immunoSEQ multiplex PCR, and its TCRdb copy is limited to in-frame clones, with some not included. The sample yields about 490,000 clones, around 80% seen once. The clonotype originates from a woman between 40 and 55 years old in good health. Some clones in this sample may be carry-over from other donors' samples. V usage is TRBV5-1 and J usage is TRBJ2-7; TRBD2 might be the D (6 bases). Sequencing was carried out using PBMCs. For the CDR3, the DNA is TGCGCCAGCAGCTTGGTTAGCGGAAACTACGAGCAGTACTTC. Translating gives CASSLVSGNYEQYF.